A single sample is the source of the 19 T cell receptor beta chains below, sequenced in a study of radiation and T cells in renal cell carcinoma. Time point: blood 2 weeks post-SBRT. As for treatment: 15 Gy SBRT to primary tumor, nephrectomy 4 weeks later. The repertoire was sequenced with immunoSEQ multiplex PCR; TCRdb's copy has only in-frame clones and lacks some. The top ten clones hold about an eighth of a sample with about 150,000 clones, roughly 87% of them seen once. The specimen was blood, collected from a patient whose treatment included radiotherapy and nephrectomy. The receptors were gathered from a woman aged 45-59 years with renal cell carcinoma.

The chain couples TRBV6-5 to TRBJ2-7; D is ambiguous. CDR3 length: 14 amino acids. Looked up from germline, CDR1 is MNHEY and CDR2 is SVGAGI. V was trimmed by 6 bases and J by 0 bases, leaving 12 bases between them. The DNA of the CDR3 is TGTGCCAGCAGATTGACACAATCCTCCTACGAGCAGTACTTC. Its protein product is CASRLTQSSYEQYF.

The chain joins TRBV7-9 to TRBJ2-2, with TRBD1 as a possible D gene (6 bases). Germline CDR1 is SEHNR and CDR2 is FQNEAQ (reference sequence). V was clipped by 2 bases and J by 6 bases, with 13 bases between them. The CDR3 is 15 amino acids. The CDR3 reads CASSLKQGLAGELFF. Written as DNA, the CDR3 is TGTGCCAGCAGCTTAAAGCAGGGGTTGGCCGGGGAGCTGTTTTTT. Together with reference TRBV7-9 and TRBJ2-2, the CDR3 gives the full variable domain: DTGVSQNPRHKITKRGQNVTFRCDPISEHNRLYWYRQTLGQGPEFLTYFQNEAQLEKSRLLSDRFSAERPKGSFSTLEIQRTEQGDSAMYLCASSLKQGLAGELFFGEGSRLTVL.

This clone has just one count. At one of its ends the junction is not consistent with the germline gene, which may arise from a read error. The chain has TRBV11-2 and TRBJ1-5; D gene ambiguous. Germline V CDR1 and CDR2: SGHAT, FQNNGV. This CDR3 has 13 residues. The CDR3 sequence is CASSPTSIQPQHF. CDR3 sequence (DNA): TGTGCCAGCAGCCCAACAAGCATTCAGCCCCAGCATTTT. The complete variable domain, with remaining parts taken from reference TRBV11-2 and TRBJ1-5, reads EAGVAQSPRYKIIEKRQSVAFWCNPISGHATLYWYQQILGQGPKLLIQFQNNGVVDDSQLPKDRFSAERLKGVDSTLKIQPAKLEDSAVYLCASSPTSIQPQHFGDGTRLSIL.

The chain has TRBV6-6 and TRBJ1-2; perhaps TRBD1 as D (5 bases). CDR1 is MNHNY and CDR2 is SVGAGI in the germline V gene (reference sequence). The V gene lost 6 bases and the J gene lost 0 bases, with 11 bases spanning the gap. The CDR3 runs to 14 residues. This CDR3 reads CASRTGGANYGYTF. For the CDR3, the DNA is TGTGCCAGCAGAACGGGGGGAGCTAACTATGGCTACACCTTC.

Points on this clone: Other DNA sequences of this sample code for an identical CDR3. The chain is built from TRBV9 and TRBJ1-6, with D tentatively TRBD1 (5 bases). CDR3 length: 14 residues. The V gene's germline CDR1 is SGDLS and CDR2 YYNGEE. V was trimmed by 0 bases and J by 9 bases, leaving 10 bases between them. The CDR3 loop reads CASSVAGGGSPLHF. DNA for the CDR3: TGTGCCAGCAGCGTAGCTGGCGGGGGTTCACCCCTCCACTTT.

The chain recombines TRBV11-1 with TRBJ1-2; 7 bases align to TRBD1. V trimming: 6 bases; J trimming: 8 bases; junction bases outside the gene matches: 9. Germline V CDR1 and CDR2: SGHAT, FQDESV (reference sequence). This CDR3 has 13 amino acids. CDR3 residues: CASSRDRASGYTF. DNA of the CDR3: TGTGCCAGCAGTCGCGACAGGGCGTCAGGCTACACCTTC. Combining the CDR3 with reference TRBV11-1 and TRBJ1-2 gives the whole variable domain EAEVAQSPRYKITEKSQAVAFWCDPISGHATLYWYRQILGQGPELLVQFQDESVVDDSQLPKDRFSAERLKGVDSTLKIQPAELGDSAMYLCASSRDRASGYTFGSGTRLTVV.

This chain links TRBV9 with TRBJ2-5; D is unresolved. Trimming removed 4 bases from V and 1 base from J, with 8 bases in between. The germline CDR1 and CDR2 sequences are SGDLS and YYNGEE. The CDR3 length is 13 residues. CDR3 nucleotide sequence: TGTGCCAGCAGCCAAAATTTCCAAGAGACCCAGTACTTC. Translating gives CASSQNFQETQYF.

The chain joins TRBV9 to TRBJ2-3; TRBD1 or TRBD2 may be the D gene (5 bases each). The CDR3 sequence is 16 residues long. Germline-derived CDR1 and CDR2 are SGDLS and YYNGEE. The V gene lost 0 bases and the J gene lost 6 bases, with 17 bases spanning the gap. The CDR3: CASSVVPGPTSDTQYF. For the CDR3, the DNA is TGTGCCAGCAGCGTAGTTCCGGGGCCGACTTCGGATACGCAGTATTTT. Filled out from reference TRBV9 and TRBJ2-3, the complete variable domain reads DSGVTQTPKHLITATGQRVTLRCSPRSGDLSVYWYQQSLDQGLQFLIQYYNGEERAKGNILERFSAQQFPDLHSELNLSSLELGDSALYFCASSVVPGPTSDTQYFGPGTRLTVL.

The chain carries TRBV7-3 and TRBJ2-3; TRBD2 is a possible D gene (5 bases). The CDR3 contains 15 residues. The V and J ends lost 2 bases and 2 bases respectively, with 11 bases between them. Looked up from germline, CDR1 is SGHTA and CDR2 is FQGTGA. The CDR3 nucleotides are TGTGCCAGCAGCTTAGGACTCCTCGCCACAGATACGCAGTATTTT. Translated: CASSLGLLATDTQYF.

J is TRBJ2-1 and V is TRBV7-9; 9 nucleotides agree with TRBD2. Trimming took 5 bases from V and 0 from J; bases not matched to a gene: 5. This CDR3 comprises 16 residues. CDR1 SEHNR and CDR2 FQNEAQ come from the germline V gene (reference sequence). DNA for the CDR3: TGTGCCAGCAGCAAGAGAGCGGGGGGCTCCTACAATGAGCAGTTCTTC. Translated, it gives CASSKRAGGSYNEQFF. Filled out from reference TRBV7-9 and TRBJ2-1, the complete variable domain reads DTGVSQNPRHKITKRGQNVTFRCDPISEHNRLYWYRQTLGQGPEFLTYFQNEAQLEKSRLLSDRFSAERPKGSFSTLEIQRTEQGDSAMYLCASSKRAGGSYNEQFFGPGTRLTVL.

The rearrangement uses TRBV4-3 and TRBJ2-3; 8 bases line up with TRBD2. The CDR3 is made up of 17 amino acids. Germline V gene sequence: CDR1 LGHNA, CDR2 YSLEER. V was pared by 0 bases and J by 9 bases, with 14 bases of the junction left unmatched. In DNA, the CDR3 is TGCGCCAGCAGCCAAGATAACGCGGGGGGATCCTCAGGAACGCAGTATTTT. It translates to CASSQDNAGGSSGTQYF.

Remarks on this clone: The same CDR3 also results from other DNA sequences found in this sample. V usage is TRBV15 and J usage is TRBJ1-2; maybe TRBD1 (5 bases). V lost 3 bases, J lost 1 base, and 9 bases lay in between. The CDR3 runs to 14 residues. Germline loops: CDR1 LNHNV, CDR2 YYDKDF (reference sequence). CDR3 bases: TGTGCCACCAGCAGGGGGGACGGTAACTATGGCTACACCTTC. Amino acid sequence: CATSRGDGNYGYTF.

The rearrangement uses TRBV7-3 and TRBJ1-2; D gene ambiguous. The ends were cut back, 1 base at V and 0 bases at J, with 9 bases in the middle. This CDR3 has 15 residues. CDR1 is SGHTA and CDR2 is FQGTGA in the germline V gene. The CDR3 here is CASSLIPKPNYGYTF. DNA of the CDR3: TGTGCCAGCAGCTTAATACCTAAACCTAACTATGGCTACACCTTC.

This chain connects TRBV4-2 to TRBJ2-7; 7 nucleotides align to TRBD1. The CDR3 has 18 amino acids. V lost 4 bases and J lost 3; bases outside the gene matches: 18. CDR1 is LGHNA, CDR2 YNFKEQ, per germline. The DNA of the CDR3 is TGTGCCAGCAGCCCACAAGAGCGACACTTTGGGACAGACTACGAGCAGTACTTC. Protein product: CASSPQERHFGTDYEQYF.

This clone was picked up a small number of times. This chain uses TRBV19 with TRBJ1-6; weak D call: TRBD1 (6 bases). V lost 3 bases to trimming and J lost 3 bases, with 12 bases between them. This CDR3 has 16 amino acids. The V gene's germline CDR1 is LNHDA and CDR2 SQIVND (reference sequence). CDR3 sequence reads: CASSMSGAYYNSPLHF. The CDR3 coding sequence is TGTGCCAGTAGTATGTCAGGGGCGTACTATAATTCACCCCTCCACTTT.

V and J are TRBV7-2 and TRBJ2-7; tentative D call: TRBD2 (7 bases). Deletions cut 5 bases from V and 2 bases from J, with 13 bases between. Germline V gene sequence: CDR1 SGHTA, CDR2 FQGNSA. The CDR3 runs to 14 residues. The CDR3 coding sequence is TGTGCCAGCAGCGCTAGGGGGGGGCCCTACGAGCAGTACTTC. Its protein product is CASSARGGPYEQYF.

This chain connects TRBV11-1 to TRBJ1-4; 7 nucleotides agree with TRBD1. This CDR3 comprises 14 residues. Looked up from germline, CDR1 is SGHAT and CDR2 is FQDESV (reference sequence). V lost 4 bases and J lost 8; bases outside the gene matches: 7. This chain's CDR3 is CASSSDRSVEKLFF. The CDR3 nucleotides read TGTGCCAGCAGCTCGGACAGGTCCGTCGAAAAACTGTTTTTT.

The chain employs TRBV7-2 and TRBJ1-2, with 10 bases fitting TRBD1. Unmatched junction bases numbered 14, after V lost 5 bases and J lost 8 bases. The CDR3 runs 16 residues. The germline V gene has CDR1 SGHTA and CDR2 FQGNSA. CDR3 sequence (DNA): TGTGCCAGCAGCCAAAGGACAGGGGGGACGATGGGAGGCTACACCTTC. Encoded protein: CASSQRTGGTMGGYTF.

The CDR3 region is CASRKDRNTEAFF. CDR3 DNA sequence: TGTGCCAGCAGAAAAGATCGGAACACTGAAGCTTTCTTT. The rearrangement joins TRBV6-1 to TRBJ1-1; no clear D gene. Per the germline V gene, CDR1 is MNHNS and CDR2 is SASEGT. V lost 6 bases and J lost 1, with 9 bases in between. CDR3 size: 13 residues.